The rows below give T cell receptor beta chains drawn from one sample of a study of blood T cell repertoires in COVID-19. Produced via immunoSEQ multiplex PCR; TCRdb's table is partial and in-frame only. The sample carries 270,000 or so clones, about nine tenths recorded once. Sequencing input: PBMCs or T cells enriched from blood (not recorded which). The source is a woman aged 25 to 45 with acute COVID-19. CDR3s include the opening cysteine and the closing phenylalanine or tryptophan. Each record gives: D gene, clone size, V gene, J gene, CDR3 DNA, CDR3 protein. D genes are given only for firm matches. Clone size is not always given. Where it is, it says once, few, many or a class for expanded clones.

D: TRBD2
size: -
V: TRBV3-1/TRBV3-2
J: TRBJ2-7
DNA: TGTGCCAGCAGCCAAGATACAGCACTAGCGGGCCTCTACGAGCAGTACTTC
CDR3: CASSQDTALAGLYEQYF

D: -
size: -
V: TRBV27
J: TRBJ2-7
DNA: TGTGCCAGCGGGTTGACAGGAGACCTTTACGAGCAGTACTTC
CDR3: CASGLTGDLYEQYF

D: -
size: once
V: TRBV9
J: TRBJ1-4
DNA: TGTGCCAGCAGCCAGACAGGCCCGAATGAAAAACTGTTTTTT
CDR3: CASSQTGPNEKLFF

D: TRBD1
size: -
V: TRBV24-1
J: TRBJ2-2
DNA: TGTGCCACCAGTGATTTACAGGGGACCGGGGAGCTGTTTTTT
CDR3: CATSDLQGTGELFF

D: -
size: once
V: TRBV6-5
J: TRBJ2-1
DNA: TGTGCCAGCACTTCCGGGTCCTACAATGAGCAGTTCTTC
CDR3: CASTSGSYNEQFF

D: -
size: -
V: TRBV6-6
J: TRBJ1-5
DNA: TGTGCCAGCAGTTACTCAGGGGGATCGGATAATCAGCCCCAGCATTTT
CDR3: CASSYSGGSDNQPQHF

D: -
size: -
V: TRBV28
J: TRBJ2-1
DNA: TGTGCCAGCAGTTTATGGGGTTGGGACGGGGGTGAGCAGTTCTTC
CDR3: CASSLWGWDGGEQFF

D: TRBD1
size: -
V: TRBV2
J: TRBJ1-2
DNA: TGTGCCAGCAGTCCCCCGGGACAGGGGTATGGCTACACCTTC
CDR3: CASSPPGQGYGYTF

D: -
size: -
V: TRBV28
J: TRBJ2-3
DNA: TGTGCCAGCAGTCGAAGAGGGTTTGGACAGTCTACGCAGTATTTT
CDR3: CASSRRGFGQSTQYF

D: -
size: -
V: TRBV3-1/TRBV3-2
J: TRBJ2-6
DNA: TGTGCCAGCAGCCAAGATCGTCAAGCGGGCAACTCTGGGGCCAACGTCCTGACTTTC
CDR3: CASSQDRQAGNSGANVLTF

D: TRBD2
size: once
V: TRBV5-1
J: TRBJ2-7
DNA: TGCGCCAGCGGAGACGGGACTAGCTCCTACGAGCAGTACTTC
CDR3: CASGDGTSSYEQYF

D: TRBD1
size: -
V: TRBV5-6
J: TRBJ2-7
DNA: TGTGCCAGCCTCCGCCGGGACAGGGGCTACGAGCAGTACTTC
CDR3: CASLRRDRGYEQYF

D: TRBD2
size: -
V: TRBV24-1
J: TRBJ2-3
DNA: TGTGCCACCAGTGGTGCGGGAGGGGGCACAGATACGCAGTATTTT
CDR3: CATSGAGGGTDTQYF

D: TRBD1
size: -
V: TRBV27
J: TRBJ1-6
DNA: TGTGCCAGCCGGATCGGGACAGAGAATTCACCCCTCCACTTT
CDR3: CASRIGTENSPLHF

D: TRBD1
size: -
V: TRBV6-6
J: TRBJ1-2
DNA: TGTGCCAGCAGAACAGGGGGCGGCGGTAAAAACTATGGCTACACCTTC
CDR3: CASRTGGGGKNYGYTF

D: TRBD1
size: -
V: TRBV6-4
J: TRBJ2-2
DNA: TGTGCCAGCAGTTGGGACAGGAACACCGGGGAGCTGTTTTTT
CDR3: CASSWDRNTGELFF

D: TRBD2
size: -
V: TRBV30
J: TRBJ2-7
DNA: TGTGCCTGGAGTTCGGGAGGCAGCTACGAGCAGTACTTC
CDR3: CAWSSGGSYEQYF

D: -
size: -
V: TRBV21-1
J: TRBJ2-1
DNA: TGTGCCAGCAGCAAAGAGGCTAGCGGGAGTATCCACAATGAGCAGTTCTTC
CDR3: CASSKEASGSIHNEQFF

D: -
size: -
V: TRBV4-1
J: TRBJ2-7
DNA: TGCGCCAGCAGGGCAGATTCGTACGAGCAGTACTTC
CDR3: CASRADSYEQYF

D: -
size: -
V: TRBV6-6
J: TRBJ2-1
DNA: TGTGCCACCACAAATTGGCACAATGAGCAGTTCTTC
CDR3: CATTNWHNEQFF

D: TRBD1
size: -
V: TRBV6-2/TRBV6-3
J: TRBJ2-6
DNA: TGTGCCAGCAGTCGGACAGGGGGCTCTGGGGCCAACGTCCTGACTTTC
CDR3: CASSRTGGSGANVLTF

D: TRBD1
size: -
V: TRBV6-2/TRBV6-3
J: TRBJ1-4
DNA: TGTGCCAGCAGCAGGTTGAGACAGGGGGCTTTCGCGGGGCCTGAAAAACTGTTTTTT
CDR3: CASSRLRQGAFAGPEKLFF

D: -
size: -
V: TRBV6-5
J: TRBJ2-7
DNA: TGTGCCAGCAGTTTTGGACAGAGCTCCTACGAGCAGTACTTC
CDR3: CASSFGQSSYEQYF

D: -
size: -
V: TRBV28
J: TRBJ1-3
DNA: TGTGCCAGCAGTTCCGCCCAGGGGACGGGAGGAAACACCATATATTTT
CDR3: CASSSAQGTGGNTIYF

D: -
size: -
V: TRBV30
J: TRBJ1-1
DNA: TGTGCCTGGACCGCCAGAAAGGGGGCTGAAGCTTTCTTT
CDR3: CAWTARKGAEAFF

D: -
size: -
V: TRBV24-1
J: TRBJ2-7
DNA: TGTGCCACCGGGGGCGGGAGCTCCTACGAGCAGTACTTC
CDR3: CATGGGSSYEQYF

D: -
size: -
V: TRBV7-3
J: TRBJ2-3
DNA: TGTGCCAGCAGCCACCCCCCTTCGGTACATACGCAGTATTTT
CDR3: CASSHPPSVHTQYF